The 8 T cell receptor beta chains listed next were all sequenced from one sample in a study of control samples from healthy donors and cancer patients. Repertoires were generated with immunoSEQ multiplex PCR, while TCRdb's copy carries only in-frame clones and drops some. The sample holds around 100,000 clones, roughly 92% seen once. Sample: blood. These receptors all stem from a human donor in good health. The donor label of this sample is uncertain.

The DNA of the CDR3 is TGTGCCAGCAGCCGGCACGGGACTAGCGGCTACAATGAGCAGTTCTTC. It specifies CASSRHGTSGYNEQFF. V is TRBV3-1 (or the pseudogene TRBV3-2) and J is TRBJ2-1, with 11 nucleotides matching TRBD2. The length of the CDR3 is 16 residues. Trimming took 4 bases from V and 3 from J; bases not matched to a gene: 5. Germline CDR1 LGHDT, CDR2 YNNKEL (reference sequence).

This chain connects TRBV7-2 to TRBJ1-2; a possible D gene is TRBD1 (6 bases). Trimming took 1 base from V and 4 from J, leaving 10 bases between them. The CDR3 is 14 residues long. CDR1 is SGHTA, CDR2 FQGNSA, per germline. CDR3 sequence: CASSLETGVYGYTF. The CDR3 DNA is TGTGCCAGCAGCTTAGAGACAGGTGTCTATGGCTACACCTTC.

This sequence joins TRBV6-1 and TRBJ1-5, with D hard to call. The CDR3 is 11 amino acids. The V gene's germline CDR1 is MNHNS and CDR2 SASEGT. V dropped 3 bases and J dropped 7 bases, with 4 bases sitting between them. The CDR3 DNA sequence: TGTGCCAGCAGTGACCAACAGCCCCAGCATTTT. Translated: CASSDQQPQHF.

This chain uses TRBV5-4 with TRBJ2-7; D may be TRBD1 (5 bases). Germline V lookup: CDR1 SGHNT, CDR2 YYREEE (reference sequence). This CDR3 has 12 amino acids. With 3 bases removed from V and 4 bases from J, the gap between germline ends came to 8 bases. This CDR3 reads CASSSRGYEQYF. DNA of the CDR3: TGTGCCAGCAGCTCAAGGGGTTACGAGCAGTACTTC.

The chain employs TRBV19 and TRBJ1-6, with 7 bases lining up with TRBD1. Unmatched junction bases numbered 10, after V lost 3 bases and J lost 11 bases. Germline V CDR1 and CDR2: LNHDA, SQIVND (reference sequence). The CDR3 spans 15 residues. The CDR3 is CASSIGGRGYAPLHF. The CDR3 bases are TGTGCCAGTAGTATCGGTGGCAGGGGGTACGCACCCCTCCACTTT.

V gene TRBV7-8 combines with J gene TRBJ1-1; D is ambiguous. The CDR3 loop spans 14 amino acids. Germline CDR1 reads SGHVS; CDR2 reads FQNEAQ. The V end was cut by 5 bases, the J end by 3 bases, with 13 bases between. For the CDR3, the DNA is TGTGCCAGCAGCCCCGGACGACTGGACACTGAAGCTTTCTTT. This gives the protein CASSPGRLDTEAFF.

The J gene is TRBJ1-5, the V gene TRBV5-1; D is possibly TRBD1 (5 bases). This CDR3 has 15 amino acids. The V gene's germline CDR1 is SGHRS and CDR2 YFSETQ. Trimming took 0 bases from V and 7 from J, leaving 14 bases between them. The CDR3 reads CASSLEPGTDQPQHF. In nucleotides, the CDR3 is TGCGCCAGCAGCTTGGAACCAGGGACGGACCAGCCCCAGCATTTT.

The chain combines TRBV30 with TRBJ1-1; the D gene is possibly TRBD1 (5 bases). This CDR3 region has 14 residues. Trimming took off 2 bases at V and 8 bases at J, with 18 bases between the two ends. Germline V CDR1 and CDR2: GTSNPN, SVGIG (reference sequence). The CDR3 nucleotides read TGTGCCTGGAGTCTTCGACACCGGGGCCCCGAAGCTTTCTTT. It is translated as CAWSLRHRGPEAFF.